A single T cell receptor (beta chain) is shown here with its context. Its antigen is as yet unknown. TCRdb recomputed calls from the RT-PCR reads with MiXCR, one row per CDR3 protein. The sample contains 150,000 to 200,000 distinct CDR3 sequences, approximately 12% of which appear only once. These data belong to a study of response to subunit inactivated influenza vaccine. General observations from the study: The authors suggested that every seasonal influenza vaccination recruits few new T cells.

CDR3 length: 13 amino acids. Germline V gives CDR1 LGHDT, CDR2 YNNKEL (reference sequence). Trimming took off 5 bases at V and 2 bases at J, with 10 bases between the two ends. Another study also made use of these data, one on T cells expressing NK-cell markers. Per that paper: TCR beta cDNA was generated via 5'RACE template switching incorporating UMIs. The TCR beta repertoires originated in sorted CD3+CD56+NKG2C+, CD3+CD56+NKG2C- and CD3+CD56-NKG2C+ T cells. In the group of eight sequenced donors, seven were HCMV-seropositive and one was seronegative.

V and J are TRBV3-1 and TRBJ2-7; D is ambiguous. This sample comprised CD8+ T cells sorted from PBMCs, obtained roughly 12 days after vaccination. This TCR derives from a man aged 45-60 years who received an inactivated influenza vaccine. The CDR3 region has the DNA TGTGCCAGCAGCGCCCGCTCTCCCTACGAGCAGTACTTC. Residues: CASSARSPYEQYF.